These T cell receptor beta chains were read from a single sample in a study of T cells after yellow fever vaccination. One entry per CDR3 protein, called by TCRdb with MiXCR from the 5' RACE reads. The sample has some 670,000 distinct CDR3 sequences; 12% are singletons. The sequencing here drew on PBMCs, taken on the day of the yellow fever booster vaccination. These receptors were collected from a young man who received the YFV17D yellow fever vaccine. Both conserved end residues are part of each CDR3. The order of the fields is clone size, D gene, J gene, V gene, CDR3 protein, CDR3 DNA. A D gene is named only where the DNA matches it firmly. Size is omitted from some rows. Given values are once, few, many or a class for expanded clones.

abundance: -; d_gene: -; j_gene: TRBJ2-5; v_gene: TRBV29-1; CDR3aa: CSVDRLGRETQYF; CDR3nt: TGCAGCGTTGACCGGCTGGGTCGAGAGACCCAGTACTTC
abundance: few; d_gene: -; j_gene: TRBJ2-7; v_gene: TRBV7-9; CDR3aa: CASSNTVYEQYF; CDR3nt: TGTGCCAGCAGCAATACAGTCTACGAGCAGTACTTC
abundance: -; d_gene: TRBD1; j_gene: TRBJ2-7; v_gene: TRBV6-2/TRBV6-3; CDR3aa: CASRGRQGYSYEQYF; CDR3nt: TGTGCCAGCAGGGGAAGACAGGGATACTCCTACGAGCAGTACTTC
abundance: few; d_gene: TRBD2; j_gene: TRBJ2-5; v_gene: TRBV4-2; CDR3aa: CASSQIGGGETQYF; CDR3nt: TGTGCCAGCAGCCAAATCGGGGGGGGAGAGACCCAGTACTTC
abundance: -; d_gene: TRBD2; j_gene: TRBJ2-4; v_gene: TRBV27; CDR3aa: CASSPRTSGGENIQYF; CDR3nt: TGTGCCAGCAGTCCCCGGACTAGCGGTGGCGAAAACATTCAGTACTTC
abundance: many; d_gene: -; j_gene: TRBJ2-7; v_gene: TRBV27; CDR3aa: CASSPPGHIYEQYF; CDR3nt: TGTGCCAGCAGTCCACCGGGACATATCTACGAGCAGTACTTC
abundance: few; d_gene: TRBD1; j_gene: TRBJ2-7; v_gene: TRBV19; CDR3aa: CASSIAGGQGGYEQYF; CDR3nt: TGTGCCAGTAGTATAGCCGGCGGACAGGGCGGCTACGAGCAGTACTTC
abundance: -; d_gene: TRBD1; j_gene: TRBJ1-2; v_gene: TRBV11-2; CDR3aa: CASSFGLGPGQGSRNYGYTF; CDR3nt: TGTGCCAGCAGCTTTGGCCTGGGGCCGGGACAGGGAAGTAGGAACTATGGCTACACCTTC
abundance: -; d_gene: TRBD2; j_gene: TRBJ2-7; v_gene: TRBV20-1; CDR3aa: CSAEGTSSDEQYF; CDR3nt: TGCAGTGCAGAAGGGACTAGCAGCGACGAGCAGTACTTC
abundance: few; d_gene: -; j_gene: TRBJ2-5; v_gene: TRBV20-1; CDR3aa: CSASDSGETQYF; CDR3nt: TGCAGTGCTAGTGACTCGGGGGAGACCCAGTACTTC
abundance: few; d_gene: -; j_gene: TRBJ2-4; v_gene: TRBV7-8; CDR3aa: CASSSSNWGHIQYF; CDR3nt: TGTGCCAGCAGCTCCTCGAATTGGGGGCACATTCAGTACTTC
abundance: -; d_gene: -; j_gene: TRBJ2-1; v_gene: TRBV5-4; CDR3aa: CASTWEVDNEQFF; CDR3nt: TGTGCCAGCACCTGGGAAGTGGACAATGAGCAGTTCTTC
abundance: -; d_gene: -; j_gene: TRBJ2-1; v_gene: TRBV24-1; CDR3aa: CATCDSYFSGSGRVNEQFF; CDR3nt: TGTGCCACCTGTGATTCCTATTTTTCGGGTAGCGGTAGAGTCAATGAGCAGTTCTTC
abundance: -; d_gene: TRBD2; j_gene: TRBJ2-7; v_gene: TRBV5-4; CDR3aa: CASRKAGDSYEQYF; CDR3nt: TGTGCCAGCAGAAAAGCGGGAGATTCCTACGAGCAGTACTTC
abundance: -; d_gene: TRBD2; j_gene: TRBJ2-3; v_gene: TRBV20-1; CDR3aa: CSATSGSTDTQYF; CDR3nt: TGCAGTGCAACTAGCGGTAGCACAGATACGCAGTATTTT
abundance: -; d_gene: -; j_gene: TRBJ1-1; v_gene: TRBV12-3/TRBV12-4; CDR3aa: CASRLTSNTEAFF; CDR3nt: TGTGCCAGCAGGCTAACAAGTAACACTGAAGCTTTCTTT
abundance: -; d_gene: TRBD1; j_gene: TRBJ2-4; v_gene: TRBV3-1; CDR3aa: CASSTGVVWYF; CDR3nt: TGTGCCAGCAGCACAGGGGTAGTTTGGTACTTC
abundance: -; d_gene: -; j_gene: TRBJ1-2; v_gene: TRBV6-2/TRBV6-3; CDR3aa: CASSFRRDYGYTF; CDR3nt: TGTGCCAGCAGTTTCAGAAGGGACTATGGCTACACCTTC
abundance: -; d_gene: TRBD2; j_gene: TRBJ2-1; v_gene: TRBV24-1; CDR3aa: CATSGGTVGETSGGAYNEQFF; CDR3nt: TGTGCCACCAGTGGGGGGACCGTCGGAGAGACTAGCGGAGGCGCCTACAATGAGCAGTTCTTC
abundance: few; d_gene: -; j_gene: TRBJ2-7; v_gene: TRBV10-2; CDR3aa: CASSDRQYEQYF; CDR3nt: TGCGCCAGCAGTGATCGGCAGTACGAGCAGTACTTC
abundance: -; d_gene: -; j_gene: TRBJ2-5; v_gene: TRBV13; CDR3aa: CASRDGGNGTQYF; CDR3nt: TGTGCCAGCAGGGACGGTGGGAATGGGACCCAGTACTTC
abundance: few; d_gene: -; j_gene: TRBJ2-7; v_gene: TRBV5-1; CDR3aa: CASSLHPGHPYEQYF; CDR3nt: TGCGCCAGCAGCTTACATCCGGGACACCCCTACGAGCAGTACTTC
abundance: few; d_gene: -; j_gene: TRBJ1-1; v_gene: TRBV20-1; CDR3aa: CSARPPAGGATEAFF; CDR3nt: TGCAGTGCTAGACCCCCGGCGGGGGGGGCGACTGAAGCTTTCTTT
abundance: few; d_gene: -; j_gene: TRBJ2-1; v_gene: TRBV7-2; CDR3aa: CASSKLGSEQFF; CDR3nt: TGTGCCAGCAGCAAACTAGGTTCTGAGCAGTTCTTC
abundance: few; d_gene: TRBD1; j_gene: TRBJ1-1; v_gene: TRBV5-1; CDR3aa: CASSLTGGTPEAFF; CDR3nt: TGCGCCAGCAGCTTGACAGGGGGTACTCCTGAAGCTTTCTTT
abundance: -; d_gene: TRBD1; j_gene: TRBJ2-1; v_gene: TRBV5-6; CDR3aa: CASSFFQGASRQFF; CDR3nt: TGTGCCAGCAGCTTTTTCCAGGGGGCGAGTCGGCAGTTCTTC
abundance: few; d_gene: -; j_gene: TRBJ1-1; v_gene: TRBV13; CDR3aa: CASSLKSGTEAFF; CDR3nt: TGTGCCAGCAGCTTGAAGTCGGGGACTGAAGCTTTCTTT
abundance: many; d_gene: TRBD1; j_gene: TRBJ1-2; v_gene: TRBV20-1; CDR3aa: CSASPRDSGNYGYTF; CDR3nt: TGCAGTGCTAGTCCCCGGGACAGCGGTAACTATGGCTACACCTTC
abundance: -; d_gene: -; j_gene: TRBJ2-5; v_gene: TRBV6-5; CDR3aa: CASSYSPREPETQYF; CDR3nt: TGTGCCAGCAGTTACTCTCCCAGGGAGCCAGAGACCCAGTACTTC
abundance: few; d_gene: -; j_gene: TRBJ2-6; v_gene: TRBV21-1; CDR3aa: CASSKAGVLSGANVLTF; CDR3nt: TGTGCCAGCAGCAAAGCGGGAGTCCTCTCTGGGGCCAACGTCCTGACTTTC
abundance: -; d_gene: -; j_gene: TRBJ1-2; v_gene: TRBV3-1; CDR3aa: CASSQVSTAINYGYTF; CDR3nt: TGTGCCAGCAGCCAAGTCTCCACAGCGATTAACTATGGCTACACCTTC
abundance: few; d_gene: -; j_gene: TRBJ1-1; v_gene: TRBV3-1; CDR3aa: CASSSRWLLNTEAFF; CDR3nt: TGTGCCAGCAGCTCCAGATGGTTGTTAAACACTGAAGCTTTCTTT
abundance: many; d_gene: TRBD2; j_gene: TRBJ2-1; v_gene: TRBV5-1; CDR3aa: CASSAEGGPYNEQFF; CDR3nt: TGCGCCAGCAGCGCGGAGGGAGGGCCTTACAATGAGCAGTTCTTC
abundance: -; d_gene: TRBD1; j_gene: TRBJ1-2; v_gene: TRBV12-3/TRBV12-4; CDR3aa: CASSSIPGQPGYTF; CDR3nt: TGTGCCAGCAGTTCCATACCGGGACAGCCTGGCTACACCTTC
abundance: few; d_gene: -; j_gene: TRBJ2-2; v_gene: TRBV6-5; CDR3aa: CASSSRLVRTGELFF; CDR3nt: TGTGCCAGCAGTTCCCGACTAGTAAGGACCGGGGAGCTGTTTTTT
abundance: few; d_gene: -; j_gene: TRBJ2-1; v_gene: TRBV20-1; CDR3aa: CSARDPIGLNNEQFF; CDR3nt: TGCAGTGCTAGAGATCCTATCGGGCTGAACAATGAGCAGTTCTTC
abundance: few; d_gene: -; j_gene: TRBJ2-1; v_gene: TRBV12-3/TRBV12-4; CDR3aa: CASGRTGGEEFF; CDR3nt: TGTGCCAGCGGACGGACTGGCGGAGAGGAGTTCTTC
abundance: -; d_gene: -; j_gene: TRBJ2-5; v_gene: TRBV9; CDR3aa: CASSVARSSAETQYF; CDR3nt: TGTGCCAGCAGCGTAGCTAGGTCTAGCGCAGAGACCCAGTACTTC
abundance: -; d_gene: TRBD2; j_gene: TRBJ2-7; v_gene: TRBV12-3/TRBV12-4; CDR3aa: CASSLPLGTSGSDEQYF; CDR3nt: TGTGCCAGCAGTCTCCCTCTCGGGACTAGCGGGAGCGACGAGCAGTACTTC
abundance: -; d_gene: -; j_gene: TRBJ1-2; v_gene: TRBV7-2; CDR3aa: CASSLYRVGYTF; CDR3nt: TGTGCCAGCAGCTTGTATAGGGTCGGCTACACCTTC
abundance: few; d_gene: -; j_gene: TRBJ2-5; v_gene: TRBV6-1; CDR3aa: CASSVYPQGGETQYF; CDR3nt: TGTGCCAGCAGTGTGTATCCACAGGGGGGGGAGACCCAGTACTTC
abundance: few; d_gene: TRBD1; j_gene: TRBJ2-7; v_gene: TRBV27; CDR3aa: CASRGTGGSYEQYF; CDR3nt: TGTGCCAGCAGAGGGACAGGGGGGTCCTACGAGCAGTACTTC
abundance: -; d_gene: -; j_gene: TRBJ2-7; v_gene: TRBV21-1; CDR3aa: CASSNWGESSYEQYF; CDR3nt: TGTGCCAGCAGCAATTGGGGGGAGAGCTCCTACGAGCAGTACTTC